The next 20 T cell receptor beta chains were all read from a single sample in a study of blood T cell repertoires in COVID-19. Assay: immunoSEQ multiplex PCR; the TCRdb copy retains only in-frame clones and omits some. Of some 190,000 clones listed, 85% to 90% were seen once; the top ten hold under 5%. The sample consisted of peripheral blood. These receptors were collected from a human donor in a cohort sampled during active COVID-19.

The V and J genes are TRBV5-5 and TRBJ1-1; TRBD1 matches at 9 bases. The CDR3 is made up of 15 amino acids. From germline, CDR1 is SGHKS and CDR2 YYEKEE (reference sequence). The ends lost 2 bases at V and 3 bases at J; junction bases unmatched: 5. The CDR3 is CASSLKQGAYTEAFF. In nucleotides, the CDR3 is TGTGCCAGCAGCTTAAAACAGGGGGCGTACACTGAAGCTTTCTTT.

The chain is built from TRBV6-2 or TRBV6-3 and TRBJ2-7, with 13 bases aligning to TRBD2. Per the germline V gene, CDR1 is MNHEY and CDR2 is SVGEGT. The trim removed 2 bases at V and 2 bases at J, leaving 6 bases unmatched. This CDR3 has 17 amino acids. CDR3: CASSYGTSGTSPYEQYF. CDR3 nucleotides: TGTGCCAGCAGTTACGGGACTAGCGGGACTTCCCCCTACGAGCAGTACTTC.

This chain connects TRBV5-1 to TRBJ2-7; 7 bases are a match to TRBD2. CDR3 length: 17 residues. V trimming: 3 bases; J trimming: 2 bases; junction bases outside the gene matches: 14. Per the germline V gene, CDR1 is SGHRS and CDR2 is YFSETQ. DNA for the CDR3: TGCGCCAGCAGCTCTCAACCCTCTAGCGGAGGTACCTACGAGCAGTACTTC. It encodes CASSSQPSSGGTYEQYF.

The V and J genes are TRBV30 and TRBJ2-1, with 7 bases matching TRBD2. The V and J ends lost 1 base and 6 bases, in that order; junction bases with no gene match: 0. CDR1 and CDR2 (germline): GTSNPN, SVGIG (reference sequence). The CDR3 has 12 amino acids. As DNA, the CDR3 is TGTGCCTGGAGTGCGGGAGGCAATGAGCAGTTCTTC. Translation gives CAWSAGGNEQFF.

The rearrangement joins TRBV28 to TRBJ1-2; D gene ambiguous. V dropped 7 bases and J dropped 1 base, with 10 bases sitting between them. The CDR3 is 13 residues long. Germline CDR1 is MDHEN and CDR2 is SYDVKM. The DNA of the CDR3 is TGTGCCAGCACTTATAACGGTAACTATGGCTACACCTTC. Its translation: CASTYNGNYGYTF.

V is TRBV2 and J is TRBJ1-6; TRBD1 is a possible D gene (6 bases). CDR1 and CDR2 from the germline V gene are SNHLY and FYNNEI. The V end lost 6 bases, the J end lost 6 bases, and 12 bases lay between the germline ends. The CDR3 loop spans 14 amino acids. The CDR3 region is CASRDSLPNSPLHF. CDR3 DNA sequence: TGTGCCAGCAGGGACAGCCTTCCTAATTCACCCCTCCACTTT.

The chain combines TRBV2 with TRBJ1-1; perhaps TRBD1 as D (5 bases). V was pared by 7 bases and J by 1 base, with 16 bases between. This CDR3 has 15 residues. Germline V lookup: CDR1 SNHLY, CDR2 FYNNEI. As DNA, the CDR3 is TGTGCCAGCACCCCAGACTCCAGGGAGAACACTGAAGCTTTCTTT. It yields the protein CASTPDSRENTEAFF.

This clone has a single count. The V call is TRBV3-1 (or the pseudogene TRBV3-2), the J call TRBJ2-5; 13 positions agree with TRBD2. The V gene end was trimmed by 3 bases and the J gene end by 5 bases; junction bases not matched to a gene: 9. Germline V gene sequence: CDR1 LGHDT, CDR2 YNNKEL (reference sequence). The CDR3 has 17 residues. CDR3 region: CASSQGLLAGGRETQYF. CDR3 nucleotide sequence: TGTGCCAGCAGCCAGGGCCTACTAGCGGGGGGGCGGGAGACCCAGTACTTC.

The chain uses TRBV7-9 and TRBJ2-2, with D perhaps TRBD2 (5 bases). The CDR3 has 14 residues. The V and J ends lost 7 bases and 7 bases respectively, with 16 bases between them. Germline values: CDR1 SEHNR, CDR2 FQNEAQ (reference sequence). The CDR3 nucleotides are TGTGCCAGCACTCGGGGTCCGGGGAACGGGGAGCTGTTTTTT. Its translation is CASTRGPGNGELFF.

This rearrangement joins TRBV28 to TRBJ1-2; 9 positions match TRBD1. With V trimmed by 4 bases and J by 8 bases, 8 bases remained unmatched. Germline lookup yields CDR1 MDHEN and CDR2 SYDVKM. This CDR3 has 14 amino acids. Written as DNA, the CDR3 is TGTGCCAGCAGTTCCGGGGACAGGGCTAACGGCTACACCTTC. Amino acids: CASSSGDRANGYTF.

The chain employs TRBV2 and TRBJ1-5, with 7 bases aligning to TRBD1. V shed 7 bases, J shed 2 bases, and the junction held 8 bases outside the gene matches. In germline, CDR1 is SNHLY, CDR2 FYNNEI. The CDR3 extends over 15 amino acids. CDR3 in DNA: TGTGCCAGCACGACAGGGAAAGGCGGCAATCAGCCCCAGCATTTT. It translates to CASTTGKGGNQPQHF.

V is TRBV3-1 (or the pseudogene TRBV3-2) and J is TRBJ2-2; 8 bases map to TRBD1. V lost 4 bases to trimming and J lost 4 bases; unmatched junction nucleotides: 5. Germline V gene data show CDR1 as LGHDT and CDR2 as YNNKEL (reference sequence). The length of the CDR3 is 15 residues. CDR3 protein: CASSPFTGGTGELFF. CDR3 DNA: TGTGCCAGCAGCCCCTTTACAGGGGGCACCGGGGAGCTGTTTTTT.

This chain links TRBV5-1 with TRBJ2-6, with 7 bases aligning to TRBD2. V trimming: 1 base; J trimming: 4 bases; junction bases outside the gene matches: 5. The germline CDR1 and CDR2 sequences are SGHRS and YFSETQ. There are 16 residues in the CDR3. The CDR3 coding sequence is TGCGCCAGCAGCTTGTCGGGAGGATACGGGGCCAACGTCCTGACTTTC. Its translation: CASSLSGGYGANVLTF.

V is TRBV6-6 and J is TRBJ2-3, with D uncertain. Trimming took off 0 bases at V and 1 base at J, with 5 bases between the two ends. The germline V gene has CDR1 MNHNY and CDR2 SVGAGI (reference sequence). The CDR3 totals 14 residues. DNA of the CDR3: TGTGCCAGCAGTTACTCTCTAGGCACAGATACGCAGTATTTT. It is translated as CASSYSLGTDTQYF.

The rearrangement joins TRBV28 to TRBJ2-7; TRBD1 matches at 7 bases. The CDR3 spans 14 residues. V lost 11 bases to trimming and J lost 0 bases; unmatched junction nucleotides: 10. Per the germline V gene, CDR1 is MDHEN and CDR2 is SYDVKM. The CDR3 DNA reads TGTGCCGAGGGGGCAGATCCAGACTCCTACGAGCAGTACTTC. Residues: CAEGADPDSYEQYF.

The CDR3 coding sequence is TGTGCCAGCAGCGTAGCCCCCACCCAGGGGCTTAGCGAGCAGTACTTC. This encodes CASSVAPTQGLSEQYF. This rearrangement joins TRBV9 to TRBJ2-7, with a weak D call TRBD1 (6 bases). Trimming left V 0 bases short and J 6 bases short, with 19 bases between. This CDR3 comprises 16 residues. The germline CDR1 and CDR2 sequences are SGDLS and YYNGEE.

The chain is built from TRBV25-1 and TRBJ1-2, with D possibly matching TRBD1 (5 bases). Trimming shortened V by 5 bases and J by 8 bases, and 12 bases separated the two germline ends. The CDR3 is 12 amino acids. In germline, CDR1 is MGHDK, CDR2 SYGVNS. The CDR3 loop is CASSLGEEGYTF. The CDR3 DNA follows: TGTGCCAGCAGTTTAGGGGAGGAAGGCTACACCTTC.

The CDR3 nucleotides read TGTGCCAGCGGCCGACAGGAAAGTGGCTACACCTTC. Amino acid sequence: CASGRQESGYTF. The chain is built from TRBV6-2 or TRBV6-3 and TRBJ1-2; D perhaps matches TRBD1 (6 bases). Trimming took off 8 bases at V and 7 bases at J, with 14 bases between the two ends. The CDR3 totals 12 residues. Per germline, CDR1 MNHEY and CDR2 SVGEGT.

CDR3 sequence (DNA): TGTGCCAGCAGCGGGGGACTAGCGGGAGCAACAGATACGCAGTATTTT. Its translation: CASSGGLAGATDTQYF. This rearrangement joins TRBV5-4 to TRBJ2-3; TRBD2 matches 14 bases. The CDR3 loop spans 16 amino acids. With V trimmed by 4 bases and J by 3 bases, 4 bases remained unmatched. CDR1 SGHNT and CDR2 YYREEE come from the germline V gene (reference sequence).

The V call is TRBV5-1, the J call TRBJ2-2; 12 nucleotides agree with TRBD2. This CDR3 region has 17 residues. Losses at the gene ends were 6 bases for V and 0 bases for J; bases not matched to a gene: 6. Germline V lookup: CDR1 SGHRS, CDR2 YFSETQ. CDR3 sequence: CASIRTSGASNTGELFF. The DNA of the CDR3 is TGCGCCAGCATTAGGACTAGCGGGGCTTCGAACACCGGGGAGCTGTTTTTT.